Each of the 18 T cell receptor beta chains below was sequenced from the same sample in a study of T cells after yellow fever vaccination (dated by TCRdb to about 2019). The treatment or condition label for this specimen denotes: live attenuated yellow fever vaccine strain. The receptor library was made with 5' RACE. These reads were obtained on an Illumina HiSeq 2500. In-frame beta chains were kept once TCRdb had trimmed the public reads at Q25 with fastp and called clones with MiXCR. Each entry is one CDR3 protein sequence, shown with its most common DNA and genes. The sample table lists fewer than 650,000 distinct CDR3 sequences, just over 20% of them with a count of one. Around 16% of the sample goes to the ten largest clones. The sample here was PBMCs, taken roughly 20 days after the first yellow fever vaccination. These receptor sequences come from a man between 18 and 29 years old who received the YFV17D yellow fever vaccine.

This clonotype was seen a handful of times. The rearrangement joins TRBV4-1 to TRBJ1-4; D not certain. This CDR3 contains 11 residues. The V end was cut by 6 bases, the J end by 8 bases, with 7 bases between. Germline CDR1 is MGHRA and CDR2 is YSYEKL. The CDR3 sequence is CASRRVEKLFF. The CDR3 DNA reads TGCGCCAGCAGGCGGGTAGAAAAACTGTTTTTT.

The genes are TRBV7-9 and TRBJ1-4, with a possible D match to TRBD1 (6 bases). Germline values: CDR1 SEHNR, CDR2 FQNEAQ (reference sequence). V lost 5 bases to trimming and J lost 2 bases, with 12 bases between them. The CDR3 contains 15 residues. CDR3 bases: TGTGCCAGCAGCCTCGGGGGCGGGACTAATGAAAAACTGTTTTTT. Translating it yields CASSLGGGTNEKLFF.

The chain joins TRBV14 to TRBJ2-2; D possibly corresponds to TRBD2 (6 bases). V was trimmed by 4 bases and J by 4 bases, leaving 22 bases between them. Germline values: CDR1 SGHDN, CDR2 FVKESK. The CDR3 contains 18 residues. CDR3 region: CASSPTVGPVLATGELFF. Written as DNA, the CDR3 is TGTGCCAGCAGCCCGACCGTGGGCCCCGTACTAGCCACCGGGGAGCTGTTTTTT. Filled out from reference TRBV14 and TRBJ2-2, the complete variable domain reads EAGVTQFPSHSVIEKGQTVTLRCDPISGHDNLYWYRRVMGKEIKFLLHFVKESKQDESGMPNNRFLAERTGGTYSTLKVQPAELEDSGVYFCASSPTVGPVLATGELFFGEGSRLTVL.

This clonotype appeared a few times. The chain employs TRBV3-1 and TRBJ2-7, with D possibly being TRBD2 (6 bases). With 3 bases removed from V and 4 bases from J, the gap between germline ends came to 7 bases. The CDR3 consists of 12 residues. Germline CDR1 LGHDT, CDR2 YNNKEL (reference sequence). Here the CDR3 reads CASSQRGYEQYF. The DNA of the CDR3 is TGTGCCAGCAGCCAGCGGGGTTACGAGCAGTACTTC.

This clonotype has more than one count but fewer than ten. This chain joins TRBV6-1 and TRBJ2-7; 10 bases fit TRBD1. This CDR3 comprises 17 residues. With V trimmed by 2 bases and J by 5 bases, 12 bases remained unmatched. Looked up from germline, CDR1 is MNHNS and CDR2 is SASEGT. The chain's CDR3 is CASSENPAGTGDDEQYV. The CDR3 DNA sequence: TGTGCCAGCAGTGAAAACCCCGCGGGGACAGGGGATGACGAGCAGTACGTC.

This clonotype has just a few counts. CDR3 nucleotides: TGTGCCAGCAGCGTAGAGGGGGCGTACGACGGTGCTAATGAAAAACTGTTTTTT. As protein: CASSVEGAYDGANEKLFF. The chain has TRBV9 and TRBJ1-4; TRBD1 aligns across 7 bases. CDR1 and CDR2 from the germline V gene are SGDLS and YYNGEE. The CDR3 covers 18 residues. V shed 0 bases, J shed 3 bases, and the junction held 11 bases outside the gene matches.

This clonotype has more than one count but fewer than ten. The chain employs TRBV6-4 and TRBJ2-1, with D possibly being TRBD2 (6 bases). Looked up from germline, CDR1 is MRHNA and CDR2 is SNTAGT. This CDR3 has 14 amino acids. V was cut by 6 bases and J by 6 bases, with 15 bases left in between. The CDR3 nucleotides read TGTGCCAGCAGCCCCGGGAGAGGGGCCAATGAGCAGTTCTTC. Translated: CASSPGRGANEQFF.

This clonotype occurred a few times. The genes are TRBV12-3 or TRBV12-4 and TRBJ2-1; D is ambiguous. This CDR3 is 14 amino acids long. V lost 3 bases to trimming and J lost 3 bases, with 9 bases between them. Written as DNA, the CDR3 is TGTGCCAGCAGTTTGGGCAGCTACTACAATGAGCAGTTCTTC. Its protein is CASSLGSYYNEQFF.

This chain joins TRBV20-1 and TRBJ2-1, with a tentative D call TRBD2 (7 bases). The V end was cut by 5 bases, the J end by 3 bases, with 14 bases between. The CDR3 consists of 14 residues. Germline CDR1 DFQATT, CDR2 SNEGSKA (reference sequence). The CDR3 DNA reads TGCAGTGCTCAGAGGGGGGGAATCTACAATGAGCAGTTCTTC. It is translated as CSAQRGGIYNEQFF.

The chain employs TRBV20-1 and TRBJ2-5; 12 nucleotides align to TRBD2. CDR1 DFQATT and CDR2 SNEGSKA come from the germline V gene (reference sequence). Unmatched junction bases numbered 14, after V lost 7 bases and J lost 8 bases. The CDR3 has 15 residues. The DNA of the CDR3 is TGCAGTGGAACCCCCCTAGCGGGGGGGGATGGAACCCAGTACTTC. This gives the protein CSGTPLAGGDGTQYF.

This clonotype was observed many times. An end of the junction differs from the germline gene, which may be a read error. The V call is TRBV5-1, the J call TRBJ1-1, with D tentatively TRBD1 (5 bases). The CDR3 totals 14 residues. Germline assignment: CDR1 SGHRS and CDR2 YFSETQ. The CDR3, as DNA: TGTGCCAGCAGCTTGGGGGTTGGAAACACTGAAGCTTTCTTT. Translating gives CASSLGVGNTEAFF. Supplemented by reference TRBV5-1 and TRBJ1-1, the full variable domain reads KAGVTQTPRYLIKTRGQQVTLSCSPISGHRSVSWYQQTPGQGLQFLFEYFSETQRNKGNFPGRFSGRQFSNSRSEMNVSTLELGDSALYLCASSLGVGNTEAFFGQGTRLTVV.

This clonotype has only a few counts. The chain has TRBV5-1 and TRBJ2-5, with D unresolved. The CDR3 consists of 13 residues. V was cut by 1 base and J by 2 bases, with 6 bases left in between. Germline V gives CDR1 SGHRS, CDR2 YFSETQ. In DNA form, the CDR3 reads TGCGCCAGCAGCTTGTCCCCGCAAGAGACCCAGTACTTC. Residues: CASSLSPQETQYF.

The CDR3 DNA sequence: TGTGCCAGCAGCCGACAGGCATTTTCTTCACCCCTCCACTTT. Its protein is CASSRQAFSSPLHF. The rearrangement uses TRBV7-9 and TRBJ1-6, with D possibly TRBD1 on 6 matching bases. There are 14 residues in the CDR3. Trimming pared 5 bases from V and 9 bases from J, leaving 14 bases between. Looked up from germline, CDR1 is SEHNR and CDR2 is FQNEAQ (reference sequence).

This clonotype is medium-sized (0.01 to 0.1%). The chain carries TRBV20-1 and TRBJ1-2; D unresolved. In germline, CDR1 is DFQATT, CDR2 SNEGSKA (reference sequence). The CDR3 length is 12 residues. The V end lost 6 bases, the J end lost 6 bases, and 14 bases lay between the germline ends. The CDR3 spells CSAASDKDGYTF. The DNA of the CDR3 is TGCAGTGCAGCGAGTGATAAGGATGGCTACACCTTC.

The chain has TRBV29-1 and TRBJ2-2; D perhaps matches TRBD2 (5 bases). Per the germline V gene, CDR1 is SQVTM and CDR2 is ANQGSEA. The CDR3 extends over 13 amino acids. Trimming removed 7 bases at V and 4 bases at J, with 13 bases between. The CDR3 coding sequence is TGCAGCGCCGGACTCGCGACCACCGGGGAGCTGTTTTTT. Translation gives CSAGLATTGELFF.

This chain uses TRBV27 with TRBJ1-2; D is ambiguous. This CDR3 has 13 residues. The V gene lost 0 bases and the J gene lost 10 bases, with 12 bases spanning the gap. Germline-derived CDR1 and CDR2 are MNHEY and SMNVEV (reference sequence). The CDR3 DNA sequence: TGTGCCAGCAGTTTATCTCCCTCCCGGCCCTACACCTTC. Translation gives CASSLSPSRPYTF.

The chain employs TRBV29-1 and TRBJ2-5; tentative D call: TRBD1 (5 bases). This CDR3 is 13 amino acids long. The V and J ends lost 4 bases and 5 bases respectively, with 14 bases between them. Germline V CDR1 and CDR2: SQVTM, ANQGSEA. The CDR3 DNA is TGCAGCGTTGTCCCAGGGTCAGGGGAGACCCAGTACTTC. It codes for CSVVPGSGETQYF.

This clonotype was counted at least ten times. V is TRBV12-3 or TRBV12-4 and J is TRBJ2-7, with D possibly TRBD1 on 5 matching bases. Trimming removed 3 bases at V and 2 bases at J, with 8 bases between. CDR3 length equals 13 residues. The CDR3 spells CASSFDSTYEQYF. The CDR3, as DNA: TGTGCCAGCAGTTTTGACAGCACCTACGAGCAGTACTTC.